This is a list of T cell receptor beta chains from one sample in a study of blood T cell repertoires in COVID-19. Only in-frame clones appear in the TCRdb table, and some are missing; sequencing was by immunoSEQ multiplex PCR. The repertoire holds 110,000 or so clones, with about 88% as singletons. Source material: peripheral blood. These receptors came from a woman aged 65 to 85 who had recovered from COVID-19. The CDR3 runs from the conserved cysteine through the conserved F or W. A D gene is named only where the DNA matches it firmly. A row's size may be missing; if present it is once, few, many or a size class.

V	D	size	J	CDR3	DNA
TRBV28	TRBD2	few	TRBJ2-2	CASSSPKRGVNTGELFF	TGTGCCAGCAGTTCGCCAAAGCGGGGGGTTAACACCGGGGAGCTGTTTTTT
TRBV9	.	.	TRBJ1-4	CASSGVGQSTTNEKLFF	TGTGCCAGCAGCGGGGTTGGACAGTCTACAACTAATGAAAAACTGTTTTTT
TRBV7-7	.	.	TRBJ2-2	CASSFGPGGPNTGELFF	TGTGCTAGCAGCTTCGGTCCCGGGGGGCCGAACACCGGGGAGCTGTTTTTT
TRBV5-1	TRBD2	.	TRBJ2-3	CASGRASTDTQYF	TGCGCTAGCGGGAGGGCTAGCACAGATACGCAGTATTTT
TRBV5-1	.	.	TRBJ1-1	CASSWQGNTEAFF	TGCGCCAGCAGCTGGCAGGGGAACACTGAAGCTTTCTTT
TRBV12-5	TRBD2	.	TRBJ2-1	CASGRGGSSSYNEQFF	TGTGCTAGTGGCCGGGGGGGGTCCAGCTCCTACAATGAGCAGTTCTTC
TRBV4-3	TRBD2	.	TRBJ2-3	CASSQEPGLGSADTQYF	TGCGCCAGCAGCCAAGAACCGGGACTAGGATCGGCAGATACGCAGTATTTT
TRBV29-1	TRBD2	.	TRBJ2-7	CSVKREGFGEQYF	TGCAGCGTTAAGCGGGAGGGTTTCGGCGAGCAGTACTTC
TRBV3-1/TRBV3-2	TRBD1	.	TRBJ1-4	CASSRQGGDEKLFF	TGTGCCAGCAGCCGACAGGGCGGGGATGAAAAACTGTTTTTT
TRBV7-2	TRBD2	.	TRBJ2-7	CASTSGLAGFYEQYF	TGTGCCAGCACCTCGGGGCTAGCGGGGTTCTACGAGCAGTACTTC
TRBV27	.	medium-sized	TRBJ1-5	CASSTDSPNQPQHF	TGTGCCAGCAGTACCGACAGCCCAAATCAGCCCCAGCATTTT
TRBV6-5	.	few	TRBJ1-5	CASSPGESSNQPQHF	TGTGCCAGCAGTCCCGGGGAGTCTAGCAATCAGCCCCAGCATTTT
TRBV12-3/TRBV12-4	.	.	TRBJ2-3	CASTLSGVGTQYF	TGTGCCAGCACCCTTTCGGGAGTAGGTACGCAGTATTTT
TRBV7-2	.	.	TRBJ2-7	CASSQGVSSYEQYF	TGTGCCAGCAGCCAGGGTGTGAGCTCCTACGAGCAGTACTTC
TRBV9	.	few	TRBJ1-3	CASSTGTIFPIYF	TGTGCCAGCAGCACCGGGACAATATTCCCCATATATTTT
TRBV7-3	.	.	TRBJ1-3	CASSLTPRDTIYF	TGTGCCAGCAGCTTAACCCCGAGAGACACCATATATTTT
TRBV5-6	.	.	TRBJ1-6	CASSFRGRGSPLHF	TGTGCCAGCAGCTTCCGCGGCAGGGGTTCACCCCTCCACTTT
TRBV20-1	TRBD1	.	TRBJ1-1	CSARRQGASFF	TGCAGTGCTAGACGGCAGGGGGCGTCTTTCTTT
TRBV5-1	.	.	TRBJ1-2	CASSLASSGLANYGYTF	TGCGCCAGCAGCTTGGCCTCGTCAGGGCTAGCTAACTATGGCTACACCTTC
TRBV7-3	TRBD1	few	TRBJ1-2	CASSPSGTGYGYTF	TGTGCCAGCAGCCCCTCCGGGACAGGGTATGGCTACACCTTC
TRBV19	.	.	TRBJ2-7	CASSLGGNSAYEQYF	TGTGCCAGTAGCCTGGGGGGTAACAGCGCCTACGAGCAGTACTTC
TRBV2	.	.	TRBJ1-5	CASSASRFRSNQPQHF	TGTGCCAGCAGTGCGTCACGGTTCCGAAGCAATCAGCCCCAGCATTTT
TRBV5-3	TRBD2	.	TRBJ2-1	CARIRRGLAHNEQFF	TGTGCCAGAATTAGGAGGGGACTAGCTCATAATGAGCAGTTCTTC
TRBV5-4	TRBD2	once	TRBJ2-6	CASSLAGSGANVLTF	TGTGCCAGCAGCTTAGCGGGATCTGGGGCCAACGTCCTGACTTTC
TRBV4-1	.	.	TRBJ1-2	CASSQDGHYGYTF	TGCGCCAGCAGCCAAGATGGGCACTATGGCTACACCTTC